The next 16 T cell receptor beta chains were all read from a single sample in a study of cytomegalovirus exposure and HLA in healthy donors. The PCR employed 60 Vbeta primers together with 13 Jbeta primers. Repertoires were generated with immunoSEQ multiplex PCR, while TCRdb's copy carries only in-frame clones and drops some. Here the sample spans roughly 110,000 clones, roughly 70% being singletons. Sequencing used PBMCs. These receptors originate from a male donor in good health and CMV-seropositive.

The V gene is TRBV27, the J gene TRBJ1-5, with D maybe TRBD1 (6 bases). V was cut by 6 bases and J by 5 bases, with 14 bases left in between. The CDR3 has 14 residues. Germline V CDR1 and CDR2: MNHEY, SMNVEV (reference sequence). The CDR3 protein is CASREWGPDQPQHF. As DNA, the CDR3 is TGTGCCAGCAGGGAGTGGGGGCCGGATCAGCCCCAGCATTTT.

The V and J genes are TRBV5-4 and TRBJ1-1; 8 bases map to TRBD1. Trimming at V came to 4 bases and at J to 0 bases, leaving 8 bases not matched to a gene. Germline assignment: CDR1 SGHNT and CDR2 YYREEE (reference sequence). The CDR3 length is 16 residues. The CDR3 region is CASSQGTGLLNTEAFF. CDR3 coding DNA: TGTGCCAGCAGCCAAGGGACAGGCCTACTGAACACTGAAGCTTTCTTT.

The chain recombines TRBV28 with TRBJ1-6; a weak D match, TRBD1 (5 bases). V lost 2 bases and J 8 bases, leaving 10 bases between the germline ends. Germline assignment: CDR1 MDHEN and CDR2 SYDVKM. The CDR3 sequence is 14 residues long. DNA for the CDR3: TGTGCCAGCAGTTTACGGGGGGAGGATTCACCCCTCCACTTT. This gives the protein CASSLRGEDSPLHF.

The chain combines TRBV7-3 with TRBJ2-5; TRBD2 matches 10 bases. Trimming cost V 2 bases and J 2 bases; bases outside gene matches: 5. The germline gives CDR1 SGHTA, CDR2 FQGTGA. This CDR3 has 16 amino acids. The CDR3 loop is CASSLGVAGGQETQYF. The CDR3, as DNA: TGTGCCAGCAGCTTAGGCGTAGCGGGGGGACAAGAGACCCAGTACTTC.

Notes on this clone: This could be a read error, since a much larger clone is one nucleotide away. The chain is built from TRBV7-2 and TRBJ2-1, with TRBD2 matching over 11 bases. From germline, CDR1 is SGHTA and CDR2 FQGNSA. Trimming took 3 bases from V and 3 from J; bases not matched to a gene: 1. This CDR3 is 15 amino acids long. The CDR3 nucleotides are TGTGCCAGCAGCTTGGGACTAGCGGACTACAATGAGCAGTTCTTC. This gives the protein CASSLGLADYNEQFF.

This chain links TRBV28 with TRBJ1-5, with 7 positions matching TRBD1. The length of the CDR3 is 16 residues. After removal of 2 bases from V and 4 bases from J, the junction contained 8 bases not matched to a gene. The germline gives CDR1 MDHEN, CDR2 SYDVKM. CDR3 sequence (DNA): TGTGCCAGCAGTTTACTCAACAGGGGTGGAAATCAGCCCCAGCATTTT. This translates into CASSLLNRGGNQPQHF.

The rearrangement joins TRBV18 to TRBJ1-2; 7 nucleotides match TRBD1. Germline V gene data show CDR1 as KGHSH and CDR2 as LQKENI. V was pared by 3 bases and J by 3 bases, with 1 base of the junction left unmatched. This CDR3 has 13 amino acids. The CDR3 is CASSPGTDYGYTF. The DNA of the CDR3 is TGTGCCAGCTCACCCGGGACAGACTATGGCTACACCTTC. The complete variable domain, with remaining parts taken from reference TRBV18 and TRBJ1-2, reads NAGVMQNPRHLVRRRGQEARLRCSPMKGHSHVYWYRQLPEEGLKFMVYLQKENIIDESGMPKERFSAEFPKEGPSILRIQQVVRGDSAAYFCASSPGTDYGYTFGSGTRLTVV.

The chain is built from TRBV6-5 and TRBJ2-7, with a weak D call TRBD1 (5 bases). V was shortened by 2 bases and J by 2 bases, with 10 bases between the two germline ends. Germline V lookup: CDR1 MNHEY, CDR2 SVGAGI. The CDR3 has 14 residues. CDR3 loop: CASSYRGSPYEQYF. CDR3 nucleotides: TGTGCCAGCAGTTACAGGGGAAGCCCCTACGAGCAGTACTTC.

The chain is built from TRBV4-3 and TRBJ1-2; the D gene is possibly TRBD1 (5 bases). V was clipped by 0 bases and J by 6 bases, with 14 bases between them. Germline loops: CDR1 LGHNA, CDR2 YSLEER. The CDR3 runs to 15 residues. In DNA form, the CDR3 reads TGCGCCAGCAGCCAAGATAGGATACAGGCACATGGCTACACCTTC. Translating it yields CASSQDRIQAHGYTF.

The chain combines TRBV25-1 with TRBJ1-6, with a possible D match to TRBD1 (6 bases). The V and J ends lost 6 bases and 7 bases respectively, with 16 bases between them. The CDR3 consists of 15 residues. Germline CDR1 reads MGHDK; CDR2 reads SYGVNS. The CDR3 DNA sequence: TGTGCCAGCAGAACAACCGGGACAAAAAATTCACCCCTCCACTTT. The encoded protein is CASRTTGTKNSPLHF.

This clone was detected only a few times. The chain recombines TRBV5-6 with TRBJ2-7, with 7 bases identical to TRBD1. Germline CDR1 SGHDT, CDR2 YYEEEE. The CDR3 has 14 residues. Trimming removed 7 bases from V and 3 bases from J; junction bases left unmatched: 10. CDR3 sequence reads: CASALRGGFYEQYF. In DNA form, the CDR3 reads TGTGCCAGCGCGCTAAGAGGGGGCTTCTACGAGCAGTACTTC.

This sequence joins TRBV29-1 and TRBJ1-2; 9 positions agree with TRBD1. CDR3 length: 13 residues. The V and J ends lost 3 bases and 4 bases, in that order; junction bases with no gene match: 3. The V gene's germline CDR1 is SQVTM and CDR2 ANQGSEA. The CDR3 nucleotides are TGCAGCGTTGACAGGACAGGGGTCTATGGCTACACCTTC. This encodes CSVDRTGVYGYTF.

CDR3 residues: CASSYDSSAYEQYF. The CDR3 DNA sequence: TGTGCCAGCAGTTACGACAGTTCCGCCTACGAGCAGTACTTC. This chain connects TRBV27 to TRBJ2-7; tentative D call: TRBD1 (5 bases). V was cut by 4 bases and J by 2 bases, with 12 bases left in between. This CDR3 is built from 14 residues. Germline V gene sequence: CDR1 MNHEY, CDR2 SMNVEV (reference sequence).

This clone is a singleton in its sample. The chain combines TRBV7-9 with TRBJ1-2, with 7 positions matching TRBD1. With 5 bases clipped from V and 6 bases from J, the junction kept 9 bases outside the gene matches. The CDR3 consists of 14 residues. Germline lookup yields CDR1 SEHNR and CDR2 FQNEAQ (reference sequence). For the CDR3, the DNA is TGTGCCAGCAGCCAGACGGGGGGGACAGATGGCTACACCTTC. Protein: CASSQTGGTDGYTF.

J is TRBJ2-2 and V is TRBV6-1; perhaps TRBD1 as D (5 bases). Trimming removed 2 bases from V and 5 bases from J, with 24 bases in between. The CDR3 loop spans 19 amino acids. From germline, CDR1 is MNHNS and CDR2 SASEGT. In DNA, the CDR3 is TGTGCCAGCAGTGAATACCCCGTGTCGTCGTCAGGGTTAACCGGGGAGCTGTTTTTT. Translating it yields CASSEYPVSSSGLTGELFF.

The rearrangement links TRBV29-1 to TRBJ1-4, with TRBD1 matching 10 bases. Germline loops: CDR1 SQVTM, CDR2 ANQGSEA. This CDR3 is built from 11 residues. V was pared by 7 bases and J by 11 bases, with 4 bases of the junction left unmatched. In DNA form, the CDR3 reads TGCAGCGCCCCGGGACAGGGGAAACTGTTTTTT. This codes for CSAPGQGKLFF.